Following are 23 T cell receptor beta chains from one sample sequenced in a study of blood T cell repertoires in COVID-19. The method was immunoSEQ multiplex PCR; TCRdb's version includes in-frame clones alone and lacks a portion of them. Of tens of thousands of clones in the sample, around four fifths were seen once. Sequenced: peripheral blood. The receptors derive from a man aged 60 to 69 with COVID-19, enrolled during active disease.

The chain combines TRBV11-3 with TRBJ2-1; perhaps TRBD2 as D (5 bases). Per the germline V gene, CDR1 is SGHNT and CDR2 is YENEEA. V was cut by 5 bases and J by 9 bases, with 17 bases left in between. The CDR3 sequence is 14 residues long. CDR3 loop: CASSEPRRVGEQFF. Written as DNA, the CDR3 is TGTGCCAGCAGCGAACCCCGGCGGGTCGGTGAGCAGTTCTTC.

The chain is built from TRBV4-1 and TRBJ1-5; maybe TRBD1 (6 bases). Between the trimmed V and J ends, which lost 0 bases and 0 bases, there was a span of 15 bases. CDR1 MGHRA and CDR2 YSYEKL come from the germline V gene. The CDR3 is 18 amino acids. The CDR3: CASSQDSRGSSSNQPQHF. DNA of the CDR3: TGCGCCAGCAGCCAAGACTCAAGGGGGTCCTCTAGCAATCAGCCCCAGCATTTT.

The V call is TRBV5-1, the J call TRBJ1-1, with D possibly matching TRBD1 (5 bases). The germline V gene encodes CDR1 SGHRS and CDR2 YFSETQ. Trimming took 0 bases from V and 1 from J, leaving 16 bases between them. The CDR3 sequence is 17 residues long. In DNA, the CDR3 is TGCGCCAGCAGCTTGGGGCGGCGGGGTGGGGCGAACACTGAAGCTTTCTTT. Protein: CASSLGRRGGANTEAFF.

The chain combines TRBV2 with TRBJ1-1; 8 bases agree with TRBD1. The length of the CDR3 is 13 residues. The J segment lost 7 bases and the V segment lost 6 bases, leaving 7 bases of the junction unmatched. In germline, CDR1 is SNHLY, CDR2 FYNNEI. CDR3 residues: CASSLDRDDEAFF. The CDR3 nucleotides read TGTGCCAGCAGCTTGGACAGGGATGATGAAGCTTTCTTT.

This chain connects TRBV10-3 to TRBJ2-7; 9 positions match TRBD1. V lost 7 bases and J lost 5; bases outside the gene matches: 9. This CDR3 has 14 residues. Germline CDR1 and CDR2: ENHRY and SYGVKD. CDR3 sequence reads: CAITTGTGNHEQYF. CDR3 sequence (DNA): TGTGCCATCACCACCGGGACAGGGAACCACGAGCAGTACTTC.

The CDR3 reads CASSHSGFYEQYF. The DNA of the CDR3 is TGTGCCAGTAGCCATAGCGGTTTCTACGAGCAGTACTTC. The chain uses TRBV19 and TRBJ2-7; a weak D match, TRBD2 (6 bases). Trimming took off 6 bases at V and 3 bases at J, with 12 bases between the two ends. The germline V gene encodes CDR1 LNHDA and CDR2 SQIVND (reference sequence). The CDR3 is 13 residues long. The entire variable domain, with the rest obtained from reference TRBV19 and TRBJ2-7, is as follows: DGGITQSPKYLFRKEGQNVTLSCEQNLNHDAMYWYRQDPGQGLRLIYYSQIVNDFQKGDIAEGYSVSREKKESFPLTVTSAQKNPTAFYLCASSHSGFYEQYFGPGTRLTVT.

This rearrangement joins TRBV28 to TRBJ1-2; maybe TRBD1 (6 bases). The V end lost 7 bases, the J end lost 2 bases, and 20 bases lay between the germline ends. Germline CDR1 is MDHEN and CDR2 is SYDVKM. The CDR3 is made up of 16 amino acids. In DNA form, the CDR3 reads TGTGCCAGCACCGAGACACTGGCAGGGGCGAACTATGGCTACACCTTC. Amino acids: CASTETLAGANYGYTF.

The V call is TRBV7-9, the J call TRBJ2-7, with D possibly TRBD2 on 6 matching bases. This CDR3 has 15 residues. From germline, CDR1 is SEHNR and CDR2 FQNEAQ (reference sequence). V lost 7 bases and J lost 3, with 19 bases in between. CDR3 bases: TGTGCCAGCACCCTTTGGGGCGGGGTTAACTACGAGCAGTACTTC. Translating gives CASTLWGGVNYEQYF.

To note about this clone: Other DNA sequences in the sample encode the same CDR3. The chain is built from TRBV6-6 and TRBJ1-5; D not certain. V was trimmed by 5 bases and J by 2 bases, leaving 10 bases between them. The CDR3 loop spans 14 amino acids. Germline lookup yields CDR1 MNHNY and CDR2 SVGAGI (reference sequence). In DNA form, the CDR3 reads TGTGCCAGCAGTAGGCGGGGAGGCAATCAGCCCCAGCATTTT. Its protein product is CASSRRGGNQPQHF.

The chain uses TRBV9 and TRBJ1-2; perhaps TRBD1 as D (5 bases). The CDR3 length is 15 residues. Germline CDR1 and CDR2: SGDLS and YYNGEE. Deletions cut 0 bases from V and 4 bases from J, with 13 bases between. For the CDR3, the DNA is TGTGCCAGCAGCGTAGCTGATAGACAGTTCTATGGCTACACCTTC. This sequence encodes CASSVADRQFYGYTF.

The V gene is TRBV5-1, the J gene TRBJ2-7; 7 nucleotides align to TRBD2. The CDR3 has 15 residues. Germline trimming cut 2 bases from V and 7 bases from J; bases unmatched to any gene: 12. Germline values: CDR1 SGHRS, CDR2 YFSETQ. This CDR3 reads CASSLGFVREGEQYF. DNA for the CDR3: TGCGCCAGCAGCTTAGGGTTCGTGAGGGAGGGGGAGCAGTACTTC.

The chain joins TRBV7-9 to TRBJ2-1; tentative D call: TRBD2 (5 bases). The germline gives CDR1 SEHNR, CDR2 FQNEAQ (reference sequence). The CDR3 loop spans 19 amino acids. Trimming removed 2 bases at V and 1 base at J, with 21 bases between. The CDR3 DNA sequence: TGTGCCAGCAGCTTACGGGGTAGCTTCAGAGATTCGTCCTACAATGAGCAGTTCTTC. This codes for CASSLRGSFRDSSYNEQFF.

The genes are TRBV19 and TRBJ1-5; a possible D gene is TRBD1 (5 bases). The CDR3 has 12 amino acids. V gave up 8 bases and J gave up 4 bases, with 9 bases separating them. Germline CDR1 is LNHDA and CDR2 is SQIVND (reference sequence). The CDR3: CASRDLNQPQHF. CDR3 DNA: TGTGCCAGTCGGGACTTGAATCAGCCCCAGCATTTT.

The V and J genes are TRBV27 and TRBJ2-3; D is perhaps TRBD2 (6 bases). V was shortened by 8 bases and J by 6 bases, with 24 bases between the two germline ends. The germline V gene has CDR1 MNHEY and CDR2 SMNVEV (reference sequence). This CDR3 spans 16 amino acids. CDR3 coding DNA: TGTGCCAGCGGACCCAACCGGGTGGAGGGTCTTGATACGCAGTATTTT. Amino acids: CASGPNRVEGLDTQYF.

V is TRBV9 and J is TRBJ2-5, with D possibly matching TRBD2 (6 bases). Germline V gives CDR1 SGDLS, CDR2 YYNGEE. There are 13 residues in the CDR3. V was pared by 4 bases and J by 2 bases, with 9 bases between. The CDR3 here is CASSRSGQETQYF. The CDR3 DNA reads TGTGCCAGCAGCCGGAGCGGGCAAGAGACCCAGTACTTC.

This chain links TRBV24-1 with TRBJ1-1; a weak D match, TRBD1 (5 bases). V was clipped by 8 bases and J by 5 bases, with 8 bases between them. Germline values: CDR1 KGHDR, CDR2 SFDVKD. The CDR3 sequence is 11 residues long. The CDR3 region has the DNA TGTGCCACCAAGCAGGGTACTGAAGCTTTCTTT. It translates to CATKQGTEAFF.

CDR3 in DNA: TGTGCCAGCAGTGAACGCAGGGTAAACGGCGAGCAGTACTTC. Translating it yields CASSERRVNGEQYF. The chain links TRBV2 to TRBJ2-7; D possibly corresponds to TRBD1 (5 bases). V was clipped by 2 bases and J by 6 bases, with 14 bases between them. The CDR3 loop spans 14 amino acids. Germline V lookup: CDR1 SNHLY, CDR2 FYNNEI.

Concerning this clone: This same CDR3 is encoded by further DNA sequences in the sample. The chain recombines TRBV7-9 with TRBJ1-5, with unresolved D. The CDR3 is 13 amino acids. CDR1 is SEHNR and CDR2 is FQNEAQ in the germline V gene (reference sequence). Trimming pared 1 base from V and 2 bases from J, leaving 3 bases between. DNA of the CDR3: TGTGCCAGCAGCTTAGAGCGCAATCAGCCCCAGCATTTT. The encoded protein is CASSLERNQPQHF.

The rearrangement joins TRBV2 to TRBJ1-2; D is unclear. Trimming took 3 bases from V and 2 from J, leaving 7 bases between them. The CDR3 is made up of 13 amino acids. Germline CDR1 reads SNHLY; CDR2 reads FYNNEI. In DNA, the CDR3 is TGTGCCAGCAGTGACATGGCAAACTATGGCTACACCTTC. The encoded protein is CASSDMANYGYTF. The full variable domain, with the rest looked up from reference TRBV2 and TRBJ1-2, is EPEVTQTPSHQVTQMGQEVILRCVPISNHLYFYWYRQILGQKVEFLVSFYNNEISEKSEIFDDQFSVERPDGSNFTLKIRSTKLEDSAMYFCASSDMANYGYTFGSGTRLTVV.

Only a few counts were recorded for this clone. The J gene is TRBJ1-5, the V gene TRBV10-1; D gene uncertain. CDR1 and CDR2 from the germline V gene are WNHNN and SYGVQD (reference sequence). With 6 bases removed from V and 8 bases from J, the gap between germline ends came to 14 bases. The CDR3 consists of 13 residues. The DNA for the CDR3 is TGCGCCAGCAGCCCTACTTTGTTGGAGCCCCAGCATTTT. Its translation: CASSPTLLEPQHF.

The V and J genes are TRBV6-5 and TRBJ2-7; the match to TRBD2 covers 7 bases. Trimming took 6 bases from V and 4 from J; bases not matched to a gene: 9. Germline CDR1 and CDR2: MNHEY and SVGAGI. The CDR3 has 14 residues. The CDR3 region has the DNA TGTGCCAGCAGGATTAGGTTGGGGGGGTACGAGCAGTACTTC. Encoded protein: CASRIRLGGYEQYF.

The chain joins TRBV3-1 (or the pseudogene TRBV3-2) to TRBJ2-1; weak D call: TRBD1 (5 bases). The germline gives CDR1 LGHDT, CDR2 YNNKEL (reference sequence). Trimming removed 0 bases at V and 9 bases at J, with 15 bases between. CDR3 size: 15 residues. In nucleotides, the CDR3 is TGTGCCAGCAGCCAAGACGCGGCAGGGTGGGGTGAGCAGTTCTTC. Translated: CASSQDAAGWGEQFF.

The V call is TRBV27, the J call TRBJ2-3, with D perhaps matching TRBD1 (5 bases). CDR1 is MNHEY, CDR2 SMNVEV, per germline (reference sequence). The CDR3 is 14 residues long. V lost 6 bases and J 6 bases, leaving 16 bases between the germline ends. Here the CDR3 reads CASRTGWSADTQYF. CDR3 nucleotide sequence: TGTGCCAGCAGAACAGGCTGGTCGGCGGATACGCAGTATTTT.